This T cell receptor beta chain was identified during a study of blood T cell repertoires in COVID-19. Looking at the study overall: Both acute and convalescent COVID-19 samples were obtained from the United States, Italy and Spain. From T cells, B-cell-depleted T cells, or PBMCs came the material, which was cDNA or gDNA.

CDR1 KGHSH and CDR2 LQKENI come from the germline V gene. V lost 0 bases, J lost 5 bases, and 13 bases lay in between. The CDR3 sequence is 15 residues long. In the original processing: Amplification of reference gene primers provided the estimated nucleated cell counts. TCRdb's copy holds only in-frame clones and misses some; the assay was immunoSEQ multiplex PCR. The V and J calls and the clone size are those of that table, but D and trimming were determined from the DNA. The table lists around 57,000 clones, around 90% of them singletons. Sequenced material: peripheral blood. The gene calls are TRBV18 and TRBJ1-1, with D uncertain. The TCR originated in a man aged 50 or older with active COVID-19. The CDR3 DNA sequence: TGTGCCAGCTCACCACCGAGCCCCTTTACGACTGAAGCTTTCTTT. Translation gives CASSPPSPFTTEAFF.